Below, 22 T cell receptor beta chains from the same sample are listed, as sequenced in a study of a mutant IDH1 vaccine in newly diagnosed glioma. The time point: week 5, during vaccination. The vaccine gave 300 ug of a 20-mer mutant IDH1 peptide subcutaneously per dose. These receptors have no identified antigens. TCRdb keeps only in-frame clones here, not all; method: immunoSEQ multiplex PCR. The data contain over 55,000 clones, approximately 86% of them singletons. Sequenced material: PBMCs, taken from a glioma patient whose treatment included an IDH1 peptide vaccine. The origin of the receptors is a woman younger than 30 with glioma. Some clones in this sample may be carry-over from other donors' samples.

The J gene is TRBJ2-5, the V gene TRBV5-1, with D possibly TRBD1 on 5 matching bases. Looked up from germline, CDR1 is SGHRS and CDR2 is YFSETQ. CDR3 length: 14 residues. Trimming took 0 bases from V and 5 from J, leaving 11 bases between them. CDR3 in DNA: TGCGCCAGCAGCTTGGGGCGCCAGGGTGAGACCCAGTACTTC. It codes for CASSLGRQGETQYF.

This chain joins TRBV5-1 and TRBJ2-7; possible D gene TRBD2, 5 bases. Germline assignment: CDR1 SGHRS and CDR2 YFSETQ. There are 15 residues in the CDR3. The germline V and J ends were trimmed by 4 bases and 2 bases, with 16 bases remaining between them. DNA for the CDR3: TGCGCCAGCAGCACGGGGAAGGCGTGGACCTACGAGCAGTACTTC. Translation gives CASSTGKAWTYEQYF.

The chain couples TRBV4-1 to TRBJ1-1, with D maybe TRBD1 (5 bases). This CDR3 region has 14 residues. Germline lookup yields CDR1 MGHRA and CDR2 YSYEKL. V lost 2 bases, J lost 8 bases, and 15 bases lay in between. CDR3 coding DNA: TGCGCCAGCAGCCAACCGACGTGGGGCAAGGAAGCTTTCTTT. It codes for CASSQPTWGKEAFF.

This chain joins TRBV9 and TRBJ1-2, with 7 bases aligning to TRBD1. V was pared by 4 bases and J by 8 bases, with 11 bases of the junction left unmatched. CDR1 is SGDLS, CDR2 YYNGEE, per germline. The CDR3 is made up of 14 amino acids. The CDR3 here is CASSPFGTAVGYTF. The CDR3 region has the DNA TGTGCCAGCAGCCCCTTTGGGACAGCAGTGGGCTACACCTTC. Full variable domain (missing parts from reference TRBV9 and TRBJ1-2): DSGVTQTPKHLITATGQRVTLRCSPRSGDLSVYWYQQSLDQGLQFLIQYYNGEERAKGNILERFSAQQFPDLHSELNLSSLELGDSALYFCASSPFGTAVGYTFGSGTRLTVV.

This chain links TRBV7-9 with TRBJ2-5; no reliable D call. Germline-derived CDR1 and CDR2 are SEHNR and FQNEAQ (reference sequence). This CDR3 comprises 16 residues. V was trimmed by 4 bases and J by 4 bases, leaving 19 bases between them. The CDR3 nucleotides are TGTGCCAGCAGCTCGCCTCCTTCTTGGGCGAGAGAGACCCAGTACTTC. This codes for CASSSPPSWARETQYF.

In this sample, this clone turned up a few times. This chain joins TRBV2 and TRBJ2-7; D is perhaps TRBD2 (6 bases). The CDR3 contains 14 residues. Germline V gene lookup returns CDR1 SNHLY and CDR2 FYNNEI. Trimming left V 7 bases short and J 3 bases short, with 16 bases between. CDR3 in DNA: TGTGCCAGCATAGAGGAGGGGAGAGGCTACGAGCAGTACTTC. Its translation: CASIEEGRGYEQYF.

The V gene is TRBV2, the J gene TRBJ2-7, with 7 bases aligning to TRBD1. The CDR3 runs to 16 residues. Looked up from germline, CDR1 is SNHLY and CDR2 is FYNNEI. The junction had 11 bases not matched to a gene; V was cut back by 4 bases and J by 2 bases. The CDR3 sequence is CASSGTGTVVTYEQYF. In nucleotides, the CDR3 is TGTGCCAGCAGTGGGACCGGGACAGTGGTGACCTACGAGCAGTACTTC. The full variable domain, with the rest looked up from reference TRBV2 and TRBJ2-7, is EPEVTQTPSHQVTQMGQEVILRCVPISNHLYFYWYRQILGQKVEFLVSFYNNEISEKSEIFDDQFSVERPDGSNFTLKIRSTKLEDSAMYFCASSGTGTVVTYEQYFGPGTRLTVT.

V gene TRBV6-5 combines with J gene TRBJ2-7; a weak D match, TRBD2 (5 bases). The V gene lost 0 bases and the J gene lost 4 bases, with 13 bases spanning the gap. Germline CDR1 MNHEY, CDR2 SVGAGI. The CDR3 totals 15 residues. The DNA of the CDR3 is TGTGCCAGCAGTTACTCGGACTCCCCTGGGTACGAGCAGTACTTC. This translates into CASSYSDSPGYEQYF.

The CDR3 sequence is CASIHSNQPQHF. Here the CDR3 DNA reads TGCGCCAGCATCCATAGCAATCAGCCCCAGCATTTT. The V call is TRBV10-1, the J call TRBJ1-5, with D unclear. V was clipped by 7 bases and J by 0 bases, with 4 bases between them. The germline V gene encodes CDR1 WNHNN and CDR2 SYGVQD (reference sequence). This CDR3 spans 12 amino acids.

The rearrangement joins TRBV11-3 to TRBJ1-6; the D is unclear. Deletions cut 5 bases from V and 9 bases from J, with 11 bases between. Germline assignment: CDR1 SGHNT and CDR2 YENEEA. The CDR3 consists of 13 residues. The CDR3 DNA is TGTGCCAGCAGCCTTACCCAACCTTCACCCCTCCACTTT. The encoded protein is CASSLTQPSPLHF.

V gene TRBV18 combines with J gene TRBJ2-7; 7 bases line up with TRBD1. From germline, CDR1 is KGHSH and CDR2 LQKENI. V was clipped by 6 bases and J by 3 bases; unmatched bases: 2. The CDR3 has 12 residues. For the CDR3, the DNA is TGTGCCAGCTCGGACAGGAACTACGAGCAGTACTTC. Translating gives CASSDRNYEQYF.

This clone occurred a few times. The V call is TRBV10-3, the J call TRBJ1-2, with a possible D match to TRBD1 (6 bases). The CDR3 is made up of 14 amino acids. With 6 bases removed from V and 7 bases from J, the gap between germline ends came to 18 bases. Germline-derived CDR1 and CDR2 are ENHRY and SYGVKD. Here the CDR3 reads CAISLDSAAGGYTF. The CDR3 bases are TGTGCCATCAGCCTGGACAGCGCCGCGGGTGGCTACACCTTC.

V usage is TRBV29-1 and J usage is TRBJ2-3; D is unresolved. This CDR3 has 10 residues. CDR1 and CDR2 from the germline V gene are SQVTM and ANQGSEA. Deletions cut 7 bases from V and 7 bases from J, with 9 bases between. The chain's CDR3 is CSAGENTQYF. In nucleotides, the CDR3 is TGCAGCGCCGGCGAGAATACGCAGTATTTT.

This clone was detected once. The rearrangement uses TRBV7-9 and TRBJ2-7; 7 bases line up with TRBD1. V was pared by 0 bases and J by 0 bases, with 2 bases of the junction left unmatched. Germline V gene lookup returns CDR1 SEHNR and CDR2 FQNEAQ (reference sequence). This CDR3 comprises 15 residues. The CDR3 DNA is TGTGCCAGCAGCTTAGCAACAGGGGACTCCTACGAGCAGTACTTC. Amino acids: CASSLATGDSYEQYF.

The chain carries TRBV30 and TRBJ1-1; no firm D call. V lost 4 bases and J lost 1, with 10 bases in between. This CDR3 spans 13 amino acids. Germline CDR1 reads GTSNPN; CDR2 reads SVGIG (reference sequence). CDR3 sequence reads: CAWTKRQNTEAFF. CDR3 DNA sequence: TGTGCCTGGACGAAGAGACAGAACACTGAAGCTTTCTTT.

This rearrangement joins TRBV12-5 to TRBJ1-1; no clear D. Germline loops: CDR1 LGHNT, CDR2 FRNRAP. Trimming took off 5 bases at V and 2 bases at J, with 6 bases between the two ends. This CDR3 is built from 12 residues. The DNA for the CDR3 is TGTGCTAGTGGTCCGGTAAACACTGAAGCTTTCTTT. Protein sequence: CASGPVNTEAFF.

This clone came up once. V gene TRBV19 combines with J gene TRBJ2-1, with TRBD2 matching over 16 bases. The CDR3 is made up of 16 amino acids. Trimming at V came to 3 bases and at J to 7 bases, leaving 3 bases not matched to a gene. Germline V gives CDR1 LNHDA, CDR2 SQIVND (reference sequence). This chain's CDR3 is CASSIGTSGRGNEQFF. The DNA for the CDR3 is TGTGCCAGTAGTATCGGGACTAGCGGGAGGGGTAATGAGCAGTTCTTC.

This rearrangement joins TRBV11-2 to TRBJ2-3; weak D call: TRBD1 (6 bases). The ends were cut back, 2 bases at V and 1 base at J, with 7 bases in the middle. Looked up from germline, CDR1 is SGHAT and CDR2 is FQNNGV. The CDR3 sequence is 14 residues long. The CDR3 spells CASSLNRGTDTQYF. CDR3 coding DNA: TGTGCCAGCAGCTTAAACAGGGGCACAGATACGCAGTATTTT.

The chain has TRBV13 and TRBJ2-1, with D possibly being TRBD1 (6 bases). Germline V lookup: CDR1 PRHDT, CDR2 FYEKMQ (reference sequence). V was pared by 5 bases and J by 6 bases, with 23 bases between. The CDR3 contains 17 residues. The CDR3 sequence: CASSPHTGLGRVNEQFF. The CDR3 bases are TGTGCCAGCAGCCCCCACACAGGGCTAGGAAGGGTCAATGAGCAGTTCTTC.

This rearrangement joins TRBV19 to TRBJ2-1; D is uncertain. CDR3 size: 17 residues. The germline V and J ends were trimmed by 3 bases and 5 bases, with 20 bases remaining between them. CDR1 and CDR2 (germline): LNHDA, SQIVND (reference sequence). This CDR3 is CASSIYGLGERDNEQFF. For the CDR3, the DNA is TGTGCCAGTAGTATTTATGGGTTGGGTGAAAGGGACAATGAGCAGTTCTTC.

The V gene is TRBV11-1, the J gene TRBJ1-1, with D hard to call. CDR3 size: 16 residues. Trimming cost V 5 bases and J 0 bases, with 16 bases left between them. Germline CDR1 and CDR2: SGHAT and FQDESV (reference sequence). CDR3 DNA: TGTGCCAGCAGCGTCCGACCAGGCGGGATGAACACTGAAGCTTTCTTT. Translation: CASSVRPGGMNTEAFF.

V usage is TRBV9 and J usage is TRBJ2-3; 8 bases map to TRBD2. V dropped 2 bases and J dropped 5; count of bases not matched to a gene: 4. This CDR3 comprises 14 residues. Germline assignment: CDR1 SGDLS and CDR2 YYNGEE. The CDR3 sequence: CASSVSGVRDTQYF. CDR3 in DNA: TGTGCCAGCAGCGTTAGCGGGGTTAGAGATACGCAGTATTTT. Full variable domain (rest looked up from reference TRBV9 and TRBJ2-3): DSGVTQTPKHLITATGQRVTLRCSPRSGDLSVYWYQQSLDQGLQFLIQYYNGEERAKGNILERFSAQQFPDLHSELNLSSLELGDSALYFCASSVSGVRDTQYFGPGTRLTVL.